The 12 T cell receptor beta chains presented below share a single source sample, sequenced in a study of blood T cell repertoires in COVID-19. Produced via immunoSEQ multiplex PCR; TCRdb's table is partial and in-frame only. Found here are about 310,000 clones, around 87% of them singletons; the top ten hold around 8%. The sequencing sample was made of peripheral blood. The receptor set was obtained from a woman in her forties or fifties who had recovered from COVID-19.

This clone was seen a few times. The genes are TRBV27 and TRBJ2-1; TRBD2 matches at 10 bases. This CDR3 is built from 15 residues. CDR1 is MNHEY, CDR2 SMNVEV, per germline (reference sequence). V was clipped by 2 bases and J by 4 bases; unmatched bases: 2. CDR3 loop: CASSLTSGIYNEQFF. CDR3 nucleotides: TGTGCCAGCAGTTTAACTAGCGGGATTTACAATGAGCAGTTCTTC.

The chain recombines TRBV7-2 with TRBJ2-3, with 7 bases identical to TRBD1. The CDR3 length is 16 residues. V lost 5 bases, J lost 0 bases, and 8 bases stayed unmatched. Germline V gene lookup returns CDR1 SGHTA and CDR2 FQGNSA. The CDR3 DNA follows: TGTGCCAGCAGCCCCCAGGGGGTTTCTAGCACAGATACGCAGTATTTT. Amino acids: CASSPQGVSSTDTQYF.

The chain couples TRBV4-3 to TRBJ2-1, with a possible D match to TRBD2 (6 bases). V lost 0 bases, J lost 9 bases, and 9 bases lay in between. Germline CDR1 reads LGHNA; CDR2 reads YSLEER. This CDR3 is 13 amino acids long. The CDR3 DNA reads TGCGCCAGCAGCCAAGATCTGGAGGGTGAGCAGTTCTTC. It is translated as CASSQDLEGEQFF.

This rearrangement joins TRBV7-2 to TRBJ2-7; 8 nucleotides align to TRBD2. The V gene's germline CDR1 is SGHTA and CDR2 FQGNSA. The V segment lost 3 bases and the J segment 1 base; nucleotides outside the gene matches: 5. CDR3 length: 15 residues. The CDR3 DNA is TGTGCCAGCAGCTTCAGCGGGAGTCGGTCCTACGAGCAGTACTTC. Protein: CASSFSGSRSYEQYF.

This chain links TRBV28 with TRBJ1-3; 7 bases are shared with TRBD1. With 10 bases clipped from V and 4 bases from J, the junction kept 13 bases outside the gene matches. The V gene's germline CDR1 is MDHEN and CDR2 SYDVKM. There are 15 residues in the CDR3. The DNA for the CDR3 is TGTGCCACTACCTCCCAAGGGGGCGGGGGAAACACCATATATTTT. It translates to CATTSQGGGGNTIYF. The variable domain in full, completed from reference TRBV28 and TRBJ1-3, reads DVKVTQSSRYLVKRTGEKVFLECVQDMDHENMFWYRQDPGLGLRLIYFSYDVKMKEKGDIPEGYSVSREKKERFSLILESASTNQTSMYLCATTSQGGGGNTIYFGEGSWLTVV.

The genes are TRBV7-9 and TRBJ2-1; D is unclear. CDR1 is SEHNR, CDR2 FQNEAQ, per germline (reference sequence). The CDR3 contains 11 residues. V was clipped by 3 bases and J by 9 bases, with 6 bases between them. The CDR3 protein is CASSFTREQFF. The DNA of the CDR3 is TGTGCCAGCAGCTTTACGCGTGAGCAGTTCTTC.

Comments on this clone: Other DNA sequences in this sample translate to the same CDR3. V gene TRBV2 combines with J gene TRBJ2-5; D perhaps matches TRBD2 (6 bases). Germline assignment: CDR1 SNHLY and CDR2 FYNNEI. The CDR3 runs to 13 residues. The ends were cut back, 4 bases at V and 4 bases at J, with 10 bases in the middle. The CDR3 DNA sequence: TGTGCCAGCAGTGGGACCGGGGGAGAGACCCAGTACTTC. It encodes CASSGTGGETQYF.

This chain connects TRBV12-2 to TRBJ1-1; the D segment call TRBD1 is taken from the table without a DNA check. TRBV12-2 is flagged as a pseudogene. The CDR3 spans 10 residues. CDR3 nucleotides: TGTGCCCCCAACCGCCAGGGAGCTTTCTTT. Translation gives CAPNRQGAFF.

The V call is TRBV3-1 (or the pseudogene TRBV3-2), the J call TRBJ2-2; 11 bases align to TRBD1. V shed 1 base, J shed 0 bases, and the junction held 1 base outside the gene matches. From germline, CDR1 is LGHDT and CDR2 YNNKEL (reference sequence). The CDR3 is 17 residues long. The CDR3: CASSQVGQGANTGELFF. The CDR3 DNA reads as TGTGCCAGCAGCCAAGTGGGACAGGGGGCGAACACCGGGGAGCTGTTTTTT.

The rearrangement joins TRBV7-2 to TRBJ2-5; 9 bases align to TRBD2. Germline-derived CDR1 and CDR2 are SGHTA and FQGNSA. V lost 4 bases and J lost 5; bases outside the gene matches: 11. This CDR3 has 16 residues. The CDR3 region is CASSSRGRSGSETQYF. The CDR3 bases are TGTGCCAGCAGCTCCCGCGGACGTAGCGGGAGTGAGACCCAGTACTTC.

The chain has TRBV6-5 and TRBJ2-1; a weak D match, TRBD2 (5 bases). Germline V gene sequence: CDR1 MNHEY, CDR2 SVGAGI. Trimming stripped 10 bases from V and 5 bases from J, with 12 bases between. The CDR3 spans 12 residues. The CDR3 reads CATGMRNNEQFF. For the CDR3, the DNA is TGTGCCACCGGGATGAGGAACAATGAGCAGTTCTTC.

The gene calls are TRBV2 and TRBJ1-4; tentatively, D is TRBD1 (5 bases). CDR3 length equals 15 residues. V lost 6 bases to trimming and J lost 0 bases, with 11 bases between them. Germline CDR1 SNHLY, CDR2 FYNNEI. The CDR3 DNA reads as TGTGCCAGCAGGCAGGGAATCGCAACTAATGAAAAACTGTTTTTT. Protein: CASRQGIATNEKLFF.